This TCR beta chain is from a study of STAT3 mutations in large granular lymphocyte leukemia. Study-level results: In some patients, a small highly pathogenic clone possibly went undetected. Every T-cell large granular lymphocyte leukemia patient had at least one immunodominant TCR beta clonotype.

Roughly 39,000 productive templates were obtained per sample on average. Data came from immunoSEQ multiplex PCR; TCRdb stores just in-frame clones and leaves some out. In the table there are roughly 17,000 clones, around 92% of which are singletons. As regards this clone: Its antigen is currently unknown.

Sequenced input: peripheral blood mononuclear cells. The TCR sequence derives from a man in his sixties with T-cell large granular lymphocyte leukemia. Some clones in this sample may be carry-over from other donors' samples.

In DNA, the CDR3 is TGCGCCAGCAGCCAAGATTGGGGGGAGGGCGGGGAGCAGTTCTTC. The encoded protein is CASSQDWGEGGEQFF. The chain uses TRBV4-1 and TRBJ2-1; TRBD2 aligns across 7 bases. The V and J ends lost 0 bases and 10 bases, in that order; junction bases with no gene match: 9. Germline assignment: CDR1 MGHRA and CDR2 YSYEKL. The CDR3 runs 15 residues.